The clone carrying this TCR beta chain is a singleton in its sample. The data are from a study of graft-versus-host responses after intestinal transplantation. Germline assignment: CDR1 MGHDK and CDR2 SYGVNS. This CDR3 region has 14 residues. The J segment lost 7 bases and the V segment lost 3 bases, leaving 7 bases of the junction unmatched. Only in-frame clones appear in the TCRdb table, and some are missing; sequencing was by immunoSEQ multiplex PCR. Of about 97,000 clones listed, 75% to 95% are singletons. This material consisted of PBMCs, taken about 450 days after intestinal transplant. The TCR sequence derives from a human patient who received an intestinal transplant, so some T cells may come from the graft donor. The chain has TRBV25-1 and TRBJ2-5; 8 bases match TRBD1. CDR3 DNA: TGTGCCAGCAGTGAGATCAGGGGGCGACCGACCCAGTACTTC. Translation: CASSEIRGRPTQYF.